This TCR beta chain stems from a study of blood T cell repertoires in COVID-19. About the research overall: Sources were T cells, B-cell-depleted T cells, or PBMCs; the material itself was cDNA or gDNA.

Sequenced by immunoSEQ multiplex PCR; TCRdb stores in-frame clones only, minus some. The table lists about 220,000 clones, 90% of them singletons. Trimming cost V 6 bases and J 1 base; bases outside gene matches: 7. The CDR3 has 15 amino acids. Germline V gives CDR1 LNHDA, CDR2 SQIVND (reference sequence). The study assigned cohorts using participant-reported clinical history. No more than 2 weeks before study entry, exposed participants had met a case of COVID-19. The TCR sequence derives from a man younger than 40 who had been exposed to COVID-19. The chain links TRBV19 to TRBJ2-3; 7 positions match TRBD1. The sequencing input was PBMCs or T cells enriched from blood (not recorded which). CDR3 sequence reads: CASRGTGQGTDTQYF. The CDR3 DNA reads TGTGCCAGTAGGGGGACCGGACAGGGCACAGATACGCAGTATTTT.